The 12 T cell receptor beta chains given below trace back to one sample, sequenced in a study of cytomegalovirus exposure and HLA in healthy donors (dated by TCRdb to 2017 to 2019). The method behind the library was the immunoSEQ multiplex PCR assay. For the multiplex PCR, a mixture combining 60 forward primers for TCR Vbeta segments and 13 reverse primers for TCR Jbeta segments was used. Not all clones reach the TCRdb copy of this immuneACCESS table, which keeps in-frame sequences only. Checked studies attribute under half of the gap to unresolved V genes and leave the rest unexplained. Counted in this sample were fewer than 200,000 clones; roughly 80% of them appeared once. Less than 1.6% of the sample comes from the top ten. The sample consisted of PBMCs. The receptor source for this set is a girl aged 10 to 17 in good health and CMV-seropositive.

The chain combines TRBV15 with TRBJ2-5, with 8 bases lining up with TRBD1. The germline V gene has CDR1 LNHNV and CDR2 YYDKDF (reference sequence). V lost 3 bases, J lost 4 bases, and 4 bases stayed unmatched. The CDR3 runs to 14 residues. CDR3 region: CATSSRGRGETQYF. The CDR3 bases are TGTGCCACCAGCAGCAGGGGGCGAGGAGAGACCCAGTACTTC.

The V call is TRBV28, the J call TRBJ2-2, with TRBD2 matching 7 bases. This CDR3 has 16 residues. The V gene end was trimmed by 7 bases and the J gene end by 5 bases; junction bases not matched to a gene: 13. Germline V gene sequence: CDR1 MDHEN, CDR2 SYDVKM. The CDR3 is CASKPRPGRSTGELFF. DNA for the CDR3: TGTGCCAGCAAACCCCGTCCCGGGAGGTCGACCGGGGAGCTGTTTTTT.

The chain recombines TRBV7-2 with TRBJ1-5, with D possibly matching TRBD1 (6 bases). This CDR3 comprises 15 residues. V was shortened by 5 bases and J by 7 bases, with 18 bases between the two germline ends. Germline-derived CDR1 and CDR2 are SGHTA and FQGNSA. Here the CDR3 DNA reads TGTGCCAGCAGCACGCTGGACAGCATTGGGCAGCCCCAGCATTTT. This encodes CASSTLDSIGQPQHF.

CDR3 residues: CAWRTGPQGSSPLHF. In DNA, the CDR3 is TGTGCCTGGAGAACAGGGCCGCAGGGGTCCTCACCCCTCCACTTT. This chain joins TRBV30 and TRBJ1-6, with TRBD1 as a possible D gene (6 bases). The CDR3 has 15 residues. V shed 3 bases and J shed 10 bases, with 19 bases lying between them. Germline assignment: CDR1 GTSNPN and CDR2 SVGIG (reference sequence).

This chain connects TRBV14 to TRBJ2-5; TRBD1 matches at 7 bases. The CDR3 is made up of 15 amino acids. Germline CDR1 reads SGHDN; CDR2 reads FVKESK. The trim removed 0 bases at V and 5 bases at J, leaving 6 bases unmatched. Here the CDR3 reads CASSQDRQGLETQYF. The CDR3 DNA is TGTGCCAGCAGCCAAGATCGACAGGGCCTGGAGACCCAGTACTTC.

This sequence joins TRBV7-2 and TRBJ2-1; D is perhaps TRBD1 (6 bases). V shed 1 base and J shed 2 bases, with 9 bases lying between them. The germline gives CDR1 SGHTA, CDR2 FQGNSA. The CDR3 consists of 15 residues. The CDR3, as DNA: TGTGCCAGCAGCTTAGAAGGGGGTGCCTACAATGAGCAGTTCTTC. Its translation is CASSLEGGAYNEQFF.

V and J are TRBV12-5 and TRBJ2-1; 11 bases line up with TRBD2. This CDR3 region has 16 residues. Germline loops: CDR1 LGHNT, CDR2 FRNRAP. J gave up 9 bases and V 0 bases, and 7 bases lay outside the gene matches. In DNA form, the CDR3 reads TGTGCTAGTGGTTTGGTACTAGCGGGAGTGGCTGGTGAGCAGTTCTTC. This encodes CASGLVLAGVAGEQFF.

The J gene is TRBJ2-3, the V gene TRBV10-1; no clear D gene. V dropped 0 bases and J dropped 4 bases, with 14 bases sitting between them. CDR1 and CDR2 from the germline V gene are WNHNN and SYGVQD (reference sequence). The CDR3 loop spans 16 amino acids. CDR3: CASSESGLGLADTQYF. In DNA, the CDR3 is TGCGCCAGCAGTGAGTCGGGCCTGGGTTTAGCAGATACGCAGTATTTT.

The chain is built from TRBV5-4 and TRBJ1-2; the match to TRBD1 covers 7 bases. V lost 0 bases and J lost 4; bases outside the gene matches: 3. CDR1 SGHNT and CDR2 YYREEE come from the germline V gene (reference sequence). This CDR3 has 14 amino acids. The DNA for the CDR3 is TGTGCCAGCAGCTTGGCGGGGACAGTCTATGGCTACACCTTC. Protein product: CASSLAGTVYGYTF.

The V call is TRBV5-6, the J call TRBJ2-3, with D unclear. The V gene lost 0 bases and the J gene lost 2 bases, with 7 bases spanning the gap. CDR3 length equals 14 residues. CDR1 is SGHDT, CDR2 YYEEEE, per germline. CDR3 DNA: TGTGCCAGCAGCTTGGCCAGATACACAGATACGCAGTATTTT. Protein: CASSLARYTDTQYF. The full variable domain, in which reference TRBV5-6 and TRBJ2-3 provide the parts outside the CDR3, is DAGVTQSPTHLIKTRGQQVTLRCSPKSGHDTVSWYQQALGQGPQFIFQYYEEEERQRGNFPDRFSGHQFPNYSSELNVNALLLGDSALYLCASSLARYTDTQYFGPGTRLTVL.

The rearrangement uses TRBV29-1 and TRBJ2-3, with 10 nucleotides matching TRBD2. CDR3 length: 14 amino acids. The V gene's germline CDR1 is SQVTM and CDR2 ANQGSEA. V lost 6 bases and J lost 0; bases outside the gene matches: 3. The CDR3: CSVTSGTSTDTQYF. Written as DNA, the CDR3 is TGCAGCGTAACTAGCGGGACTAGCACAGATACGCAGTATTTT.

This chain uses TRBV6-1 with TRBJ1-1; D gene ambiguous. The CDR3 contains 14 residues. CDR1 is MNHNS, CDR2 SASEGT, per germline. V was clipped by 5 bases and J by 1 base, with 11 bases between them. CDR3 sequence reads: CASSRIQKNTEAFF. The CDR3 DNA is TGTGCCAGCAGTCGTATACAGAAGAACACTGAAGCTTTCTTT.